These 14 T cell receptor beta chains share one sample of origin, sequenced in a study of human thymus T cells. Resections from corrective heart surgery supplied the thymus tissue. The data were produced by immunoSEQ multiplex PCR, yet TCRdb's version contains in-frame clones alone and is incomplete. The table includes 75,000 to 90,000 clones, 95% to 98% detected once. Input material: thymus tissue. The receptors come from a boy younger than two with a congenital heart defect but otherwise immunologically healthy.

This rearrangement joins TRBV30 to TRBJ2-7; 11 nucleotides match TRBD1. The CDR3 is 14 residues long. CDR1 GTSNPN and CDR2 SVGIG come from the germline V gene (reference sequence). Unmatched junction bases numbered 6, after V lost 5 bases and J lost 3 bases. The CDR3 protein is CAWATGTGGYEQYF. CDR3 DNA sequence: TGTGCCTGGGCCACCGGGACAGGGGGCTACGAGCAGTACTTC. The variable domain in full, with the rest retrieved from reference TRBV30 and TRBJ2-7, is SQTIHQWPATLVQPVGSPLSLECTVEGTSNPNLYWYRQAAGRGLQLLFYSVGIGQISSEVPQNLSASRPQDRQFILSSKKLLLSDSGFYLCAWATGTGGYEQYFGPGTRLTVT.

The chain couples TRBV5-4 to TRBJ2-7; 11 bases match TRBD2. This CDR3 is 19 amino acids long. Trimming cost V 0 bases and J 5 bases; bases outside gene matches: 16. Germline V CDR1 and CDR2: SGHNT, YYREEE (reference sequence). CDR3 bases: TGTGCCAGCAGCTTGGCGTCTACGGTAGCGGGGGGGCTCCCCCACGAGCAGTACTTC. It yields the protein CASSLASTVAGGLPHEQYF.

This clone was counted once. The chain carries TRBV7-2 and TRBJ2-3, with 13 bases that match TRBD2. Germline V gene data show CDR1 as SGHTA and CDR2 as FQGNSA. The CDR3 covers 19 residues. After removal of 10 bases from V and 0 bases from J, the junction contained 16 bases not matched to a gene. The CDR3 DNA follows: TGTGCCACCCTGCTATACACTAGCGGGGGGGTAAATAGCACAGATACGCAGTATTTT. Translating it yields CATLLYTSGGVNSTDTQYF.

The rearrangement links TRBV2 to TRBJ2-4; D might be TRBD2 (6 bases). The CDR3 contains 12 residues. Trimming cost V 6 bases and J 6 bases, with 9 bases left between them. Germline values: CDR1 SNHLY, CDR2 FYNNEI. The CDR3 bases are TGTGCCAGCAGGGGGGAGGTAAACATTCAGTACTTC. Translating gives CASRGEVNIQYF.

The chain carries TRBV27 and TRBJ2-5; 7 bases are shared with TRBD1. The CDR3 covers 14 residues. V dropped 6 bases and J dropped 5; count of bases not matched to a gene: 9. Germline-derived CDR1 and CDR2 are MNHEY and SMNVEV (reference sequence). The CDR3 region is CASSEVDRKETQYF. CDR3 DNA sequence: TGTGCCAGCAGCGAAGTGGACAGGAAGGAGACCCAGTACTTC.

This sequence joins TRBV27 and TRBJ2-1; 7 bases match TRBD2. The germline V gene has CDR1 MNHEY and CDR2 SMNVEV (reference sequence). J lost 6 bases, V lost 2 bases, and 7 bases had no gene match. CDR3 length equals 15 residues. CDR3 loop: CASSLRPGLRNEQFF. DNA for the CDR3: TGTGCCAGCAGTTTACGGCCGGGACTACGCAATGAGCAGTTCTTC.

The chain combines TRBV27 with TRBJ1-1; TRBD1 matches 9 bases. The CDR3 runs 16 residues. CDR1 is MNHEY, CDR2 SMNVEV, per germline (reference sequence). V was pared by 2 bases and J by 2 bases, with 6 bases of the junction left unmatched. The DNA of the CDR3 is TGTGCCAGCAGTTTAGGACAGGGGTATTACAACACTGAAGCTTTCTTT. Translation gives CASSLGQGYYNTEAFF.

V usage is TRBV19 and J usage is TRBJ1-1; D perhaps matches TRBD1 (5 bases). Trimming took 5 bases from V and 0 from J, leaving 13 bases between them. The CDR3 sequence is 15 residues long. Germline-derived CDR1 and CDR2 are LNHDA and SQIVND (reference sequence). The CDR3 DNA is TGTGCCAGTAGTTTCCCCTCCAGGGTGAACACTGAAGCTTTCTTT. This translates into CASSFPSRVNTEAFF. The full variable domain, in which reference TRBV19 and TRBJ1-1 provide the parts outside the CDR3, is DGGITQSPKYLFRKEGQNVTLSCEQNLNHDAMYWYRQDPGQGLRLIYYSQIVNDFQKGDIAEGYSVSREKKESFPLTVTSAQKNPTAFYLCASSFPSRVNTEAFFGQGTRLTVV.

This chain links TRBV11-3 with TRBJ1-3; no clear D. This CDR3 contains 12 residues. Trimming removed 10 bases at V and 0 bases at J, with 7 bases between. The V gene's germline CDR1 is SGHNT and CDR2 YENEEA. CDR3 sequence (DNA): TGTGCCACTCGAGGCTCTGGAAACACCATATATTTT. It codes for CATRGSGNTIYF. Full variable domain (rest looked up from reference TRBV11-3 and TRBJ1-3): EAGVVQSPRYKIIEKKQPVAFWCNPISGHNTLYWYLQNLGQGPELLIRYENEEAVDDSQLPKDRFSAERLKGVDSTLKIQPAELGDSAVYLCATRGSGNTIYFGEGSWLTVV.

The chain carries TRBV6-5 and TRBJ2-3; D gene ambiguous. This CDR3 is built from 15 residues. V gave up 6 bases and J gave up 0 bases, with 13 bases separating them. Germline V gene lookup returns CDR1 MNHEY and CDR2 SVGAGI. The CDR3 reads CASRRSCASTDTQYF. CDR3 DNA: TGTGCCAGCAGAAGGTCCTGTGCTAGCACAGATACGCAGTATTTT.

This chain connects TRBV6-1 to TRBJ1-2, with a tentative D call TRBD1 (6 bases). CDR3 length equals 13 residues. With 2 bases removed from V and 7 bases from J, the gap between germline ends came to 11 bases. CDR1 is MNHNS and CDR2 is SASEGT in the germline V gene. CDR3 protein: CASSERGAGGYTF. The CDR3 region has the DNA TGTGCCAGCAGTGAAAGGGGGGCGGGTGGCTACACCTTC.

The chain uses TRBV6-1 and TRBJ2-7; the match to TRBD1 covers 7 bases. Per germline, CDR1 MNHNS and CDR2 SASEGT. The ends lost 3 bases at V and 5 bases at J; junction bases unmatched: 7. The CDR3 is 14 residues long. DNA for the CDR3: TGTGCCAGCAGTGATGGGCAGGGGGACGACGAGCAGTACTTC. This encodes CASSDGQGDDEQYF.

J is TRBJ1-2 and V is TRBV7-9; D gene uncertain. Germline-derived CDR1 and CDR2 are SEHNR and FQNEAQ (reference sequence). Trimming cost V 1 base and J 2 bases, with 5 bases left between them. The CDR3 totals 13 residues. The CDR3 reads CASSLGQNYGYTF. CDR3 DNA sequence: TGTGCCAGCAGCTTAGGCCAGAACTATGGCTACACCTTC.

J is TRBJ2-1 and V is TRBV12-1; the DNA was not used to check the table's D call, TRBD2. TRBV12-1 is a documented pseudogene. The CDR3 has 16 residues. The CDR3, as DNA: TGTGCCAGCAGCCCGGGACTAGCGGGAGGGGTAAATGAGCAGTTCTTC. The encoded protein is CASSPGLAGGVNEQFF.